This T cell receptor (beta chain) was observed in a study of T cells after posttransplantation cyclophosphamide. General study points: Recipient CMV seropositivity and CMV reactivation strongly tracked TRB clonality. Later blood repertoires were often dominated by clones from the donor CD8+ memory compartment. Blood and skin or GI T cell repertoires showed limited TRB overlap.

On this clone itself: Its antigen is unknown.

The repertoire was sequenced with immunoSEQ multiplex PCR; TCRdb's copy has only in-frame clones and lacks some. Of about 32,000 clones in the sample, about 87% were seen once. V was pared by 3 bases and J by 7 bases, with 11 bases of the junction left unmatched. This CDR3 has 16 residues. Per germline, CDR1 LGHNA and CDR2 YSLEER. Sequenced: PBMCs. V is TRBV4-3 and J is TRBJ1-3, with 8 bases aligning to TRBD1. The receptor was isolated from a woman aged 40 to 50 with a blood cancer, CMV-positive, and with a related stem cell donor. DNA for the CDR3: TGCGCCAGCAGCCATGGACAGGGTTTTGTCGGGAACACCATATATTTT. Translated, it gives CASSHGQGFVGNTIYF.